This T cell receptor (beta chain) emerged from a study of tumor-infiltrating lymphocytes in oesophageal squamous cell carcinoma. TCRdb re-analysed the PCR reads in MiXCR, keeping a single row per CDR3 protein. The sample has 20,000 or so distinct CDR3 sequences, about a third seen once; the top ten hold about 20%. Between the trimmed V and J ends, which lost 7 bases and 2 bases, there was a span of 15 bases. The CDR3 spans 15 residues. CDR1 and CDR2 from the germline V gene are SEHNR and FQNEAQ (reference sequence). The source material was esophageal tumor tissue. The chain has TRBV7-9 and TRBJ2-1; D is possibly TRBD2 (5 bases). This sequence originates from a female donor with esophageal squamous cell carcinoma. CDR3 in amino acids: CASTSTGNTYNEQFF. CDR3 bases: TGTGCCAGCACCTCCACCGGGAACACCTACAATGAGCAGTTCTTC.